This TCR beta chain appears in the sequencing data of a study of T cell changes during pregnancy in multiple sclerosis. The table came from immunoSEQ multiplex PCR; TCRdb's copy has only in-frame clones and leaves some out. This sample has 56,000 or so clones; 88% occur once, and the top ten carry 0.38%. V lost 8 bases to trimming and J lost 5 bases; unmatched junction nucleotides: 11. CDR1 and CDR2 (germline): KGHSH, LQKENI. CDR3 length equals 15 residues. The receptor's source is a female donor with multiple sclerosis, enrolled in a pregnancy study. The input for sequencing was CD4+ T cells from peripheral blood mononuclear cells, taken in the third trimester of pregnancy. J is TRBJ2-2 and V is TRBV18, with 7 bases matching TRBD2. The CDR3 bases are TGTGCCAGCAAGAAAAAGCCGGGGGGAACCGGGGAGCTGTTTTTT. Amino acid sequence: CASKKKPGGTGELFF.